Shown below are 9 T cell receptor beta chains from a single sample sequenced in a study of cytomegalovirus exposure and HLA in healthy donors (dated by TCRdb to the late 2010s). Receptors were amplified or captured by the immunoSEQ multiplex PCR assay. For the multiplex PCR, a mixture combining 60 forward primers for TCR Vbeta segments and 13 reverse primers for TCR Jbeta segments was used. The clones in this table, taken by TCRdb from immuneACCESS, are in-frame only. Not every clone is retained; where verified, under half of the shortfall comes from an unresolved V gene, and the cause of the rest is unknown. For this sample there are around 170,000 clones; approximately 82% appear just once. More than 1.3% of the sample is taken by the ten largest. The sample comprised PBMCs. The receptors stem from a male donor in good health and CMV-seronegative.

This chain uses TRBV2 with TRBJ2-7, with 11 bases that match TRBD2. Germline V gene lookup returns CDR1 SNHLY and CDR2 FYNNEI. The CDR3 has 15 residues. The trim removed 7 bases at V and 6 bases at J, leaving 11 bases unmatched. The CDR3 reads CASKLAGGPVREQYF. CDR3 nucleotides: TGTGCCAGCAAGCTAGCGGGGGGACCCGTTCGCGAGCAGTACTTC.

As concerns this clone: The same CDR3 also results from other DNA sequences found in this sample. The rearrangement joins TRBV2 to TRBJ2-7; TRBD1 matches 10 bases. Per the germline V gene, CDR1 is SNHLY and CDR2 is FYNNEI. The CDR3 spans 12 residues. The junction had 0 bases not matched to a gene; V was cut back by 6 bases and J by 4 bases. The CDR3 protein is CASRDRGYEQYF. As DNA, the CDR3 is TGTGCCAGCAGGGACAGGGGGTACGAGCAGTACTTC.

This rearrangement joins TRBV5-5 to TRBJ1-2; TRBD1 matches at 8 bases. Per germline, CDR1 SGHKS and CDR2 YYEKEE (reference sequence). V gave up 0 bases and J gave up 4 bases; unmatched junction bases: 8. The CDR3 is 16 residues long. CDR3 nucleotides: TGTGCCAGCAGCTTGGGATCGCAGGGGGCCCTCTATGGCTACACCTTC. It encodes CASSLGSQGALYGYTF.

The V gene is TRBV6-5, the J gene TRBJ2-7; possibly TRBD1 for D (6 bases). V dropped 5 bases and J dropped 6 bases, with 17 bases sitting between them. CDR1 is MNHEY and CDR2 is SVGAGI in the germline V gene. The CDR3 is 14 amino acids. CDR3 nucleotide sequence: TGTGCCAGCAGTCGAACGCTGGGACAACTCGAGCAGTACTTC. Its protein is CASSRTLGQLEQYF.

The chain employs TRBV27 and TRBJ2-1; 8 nucleotides match TRBD2. The germline V gene encodes CDR1 MNHEY and CDR2 SMNVEV (reference sequence). Germline trimming cut 4 bases from V and 6 bases from J; bases unmatched to any gene: 2. The CDR3 runs to 13 residues. CDR3 amino acids: CASSWTSSNEQFF. The CDR3 DNA sequence: TGTGCCAGCAGTTGGACTAGCTCCAATGAGCAGTTCTTC.

This CDR3 reads CASSKSRFYGYTF. CDR3 DNA: TGTGCCAGCTCCAAGTCCCGGTTCTATGGCTACACCTTC. This chain uses TRBV27 with TRBJ1-2, with unresolved D. Trimming left V 8 bases short and J 4 bases short, with 14 bases between. The CDR3 has 13 residues. Germline CDR1 is MNHEY and CDR2 is SMNVEV (reference sequence).

The V call is TRBV5-8, the J call TRBJ2-7; a weak D match, TRBD2 (6 bases). CDR1 is SGHTS and CDR2 is YDEGEE in the germline V gene. CDR3 length: 17 residues. Trimming shortened V by 0 bases and J by 0 bases, and 16 bases separated the two germline ends. The CDR3 region has the DNA TGTGCCAGCAGCTTGGGATCCTCGGGGGACCTCTCCTACGAGCAGTACTTC. Translating it yields CASSLGSSGDLSYEQYF. The full variable domain, with the rest looked up from reference TRBV5-8 and TRBJ2-7, is EAGVTQSPTHLIKTRGQQATLRCSPISGHTSVYWYQQALGLGLQFLLWYDEGEERNRGNFPPRFSGRQFPNYSSELNVNALELEDSALYLCASSLGSSGDLSYEQYFGPGTRLTVT.

The gene calls are TRBV7-2 and TRBJ2-4, with D tentatively TRBD1 (5 bases). V lost 0 bases to trimming and J lost 5 bases, with 5 bases between them. Germline CDR1 reads SGHTA; CDR2 reads FQGNSA. CDR3 length: 13 residues. This chain's CDR3 is CASSLAGENIQYF. The CDR3 DNA is TGTGCCAGCAGCTTAGCAGGGGAAAACATTCAGTACTTC.

J is TRBJ1-1 and V is TRBV2; D possibly corresponds to TRBD1 (6 bases). This CDR3 contains 14 residues. Germline lookup yields CDR1 SNHLY and CDR2 FYNNEI. V lost 7 bases and J 0 bases, leaving 12 bases between the germline ends. For the CDR3, the DNA is TGTGCCAGCAAGTGGACAGTCATGAACACTGAAGCTTTCTTT. This gives the protein CASKWTVMNTEAFF.